This T cell receptor beta chain was sequenced in a study of shared clonotypes between healthy human individuals. Study-level points and caveats: Generation probabilities of non-shared clonotypes were lower (relative to those shared by all four donors). Generally, naive subsets came out with larger estimated richness than memory subsets.

The V gene's germline CDR1 is LNHDA and CDR2 SQIVND (reference sequence). Trimming cost V 3 bases and J 3 bases, with 12 bases left between them. The CDR3 length is 15 residues. Only in-frame clones appear in the TCRdb table, and some are missing; sequencing was by immunoSEQ multiplex PCR. This sample has approximately 1.5 million clones, with approximately 98.5% found just once. Concerning this clone itself: No antigen is known for it.

The V call is TRBV19, the J call TRBJ2-1; D tentatively fits TRBD1 or TRBD2 (5 bases each). Sequencing was carried out using naive CD4+ T cells sorted from blood. The subset here: CD45RA+ positively selected. The sequence was obtained from a man younger than 45 in good health. The CDR3 region has the DNA TGTGCCAGTAGTATTTCCGGGACGGACTACAATGAGCAGTTCTTC. This encodes CASSISGTDYNEQFF.